This TCR beta chain was captured by sequencing in a study of cytomegalovirus exposure and HLA in healthy donors. PCR used 60 Vbeta primers and 13 Jbeta primers. The assay was immunoSEQ multiplex PCR, and TCRdb's table has in-frame clones only and misses some. Here the sample spans hundreds of thousands of clones, more than 75% being singletons. The TCR sequence derives from a man in his forties in good health and CMV-seropositive. The sample consisted of PBMCs.

The CDR3 protein is CASSSTGVSTEAFF. The CDR3 coding sequence is TGCGCCAGCAGCTCGACAGGGGTAAGCACTGAAGCTTTCTTT. The chain has TRBV5-1 and TRBJ1-1, with 8 bases that match TRBD1. Germline lookup yields CDR1 SGHRS and CDR2 YFSETQ. The V and J ends lost 3 bases and 4 bases, in that order; junction bases with no gene match: 5. The CDR3 loop spans 14 amino acids.